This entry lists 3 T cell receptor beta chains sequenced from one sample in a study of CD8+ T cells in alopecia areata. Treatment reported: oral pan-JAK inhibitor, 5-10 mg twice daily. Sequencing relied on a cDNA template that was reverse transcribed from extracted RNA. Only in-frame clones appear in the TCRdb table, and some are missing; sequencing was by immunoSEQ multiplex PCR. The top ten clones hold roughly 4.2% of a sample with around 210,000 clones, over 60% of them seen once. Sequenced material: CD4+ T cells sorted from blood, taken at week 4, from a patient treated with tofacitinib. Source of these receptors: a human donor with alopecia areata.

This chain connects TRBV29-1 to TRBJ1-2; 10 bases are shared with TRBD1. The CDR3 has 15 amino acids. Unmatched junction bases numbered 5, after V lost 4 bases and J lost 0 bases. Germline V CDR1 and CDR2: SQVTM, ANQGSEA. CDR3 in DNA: TGCAGCGTTGCAGGGACAGGGGATTCTAACTATGGCTACACCTTC. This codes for CSVAGTGDSNYGYTF.

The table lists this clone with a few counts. The CDR3 loop is CASSPKQGARRVAEQYF. The CDR3 DNA follows: TGTGCCAGCAGTCCCAAACAGGGGGCGAGGAGGGTTGCCGAGCAGTACTTC. The rearrangement links TRBV21-1 to TRBJ2-7; TRBD1, the table's D call, lacks a check against the DNA. TRBV21-1 is recorded as a pseudogene. This CDR3 has 17 amino acids.

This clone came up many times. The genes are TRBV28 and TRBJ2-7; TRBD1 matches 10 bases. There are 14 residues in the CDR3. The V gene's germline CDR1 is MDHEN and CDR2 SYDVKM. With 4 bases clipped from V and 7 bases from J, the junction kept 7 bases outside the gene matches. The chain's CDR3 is CASSSPGQGWEQYF. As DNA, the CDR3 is TGTGCCAGCAGTTCTCCGGGACAGGGGTGGGAGCAGTACTTC. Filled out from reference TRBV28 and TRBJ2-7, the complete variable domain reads DVKVTQSSRYLVKRTGEKVFLECVQDMDHENMFWYRQDPGLGLRLIYFSYDVKMKEKGDIPEGYSVSREKKERFSLILESASTNQTSMYLCASSSPGQGWEQYFGPGTRLTVT.